This TCR beta chain comes out of a study of cytomegalovirus exposure and HLA in healthy donors. The CDR3 spans 14 residues. V was pared by 7 bases and J by 4 bases, with 14 bases between. Germline V gives CDR1 SNHLY, CDR2 FYNNEI. Regarding donors, all were healthy bone marrow donors. Donors were nominally healthy when sampled, though unrecorded immune exposures were likely. The PCR used 60 Vbeta and 13 Jbeta primers. The repertoire was sequenced with immunoSEQ multiplex PCR; TCRdb's copy has only in-frame clones and lacks some. The table includes some 180,000 clones, more than 65% detected once. Comments on this clone: Its matching antigen is unknown.

Broader study findings: As was reported, the classifier diagnosed cytomegalovirus status with high specificity and sensitivity. TCR beta V segments were, for the most part, productive about 87% or about 30% of the time in an earlier analysis.

The chain has TRBV2 and TRBJ1-5; TRBD1 is a possible D gene (6 bases). Input material: PBMCs. This TCR was recovered from a man aged 35-49 years in good health and CMV-seropositive. CDR3 bases: TGTGCCAGCACCCTACAGGGCGGAAATCAGCCCCAGCATTTT. Amino acids: CASTLQGGNQPQHF.